The rows below give T cell receptor beta chains drawn from one sample of a study of human T cells and chemical hapten exposure. TCRdb fed the RACE reads into MiXCR, producing one record per CDR3 protein. The sample includes roughly 200,000 distinct CDR3 sequences, approximately 20% of them seen just once. The sequencing here drew on whole blood, taken in connection with sensitization to the hapten diphenylcyclopropenone (DPC). These receptors were taken from a woman in her 50s with alopecia areata. Some clones in this sample may be carry-over from other donors' samples. Each CDR3 is given without its conserved first and last residue. Each record gives: clone size, V gene, CDR3 protein. Not every row has a clone size; where given, it reads once, few, many or a size class.

NA,TRBV29-1,SVALGRNTEAF
NA,TRBV4-1,ASSQMGRVEQF
NA,TRBV24-1,ATSGGGETQY
few,TRBV2,ASREQGLGGNTIY
NA,TRBV10-3,AISEQGAPYEQY
NA,TRBV3-1,ASSPLGEGSNNEQF
few,TRBV29-1,SVFYRNEQF
few,TRBV20-1,SARTGYSNQPQH
once,TRBV7-9,ASSPSPGLAGPGGNEQF
NA,TRBV13,ASSLVGDNYGYT
NA,TRBV10-2,ASSAVLAGGNEQY
NA,TRBV6-2/TRBV6-3,ASSYYGQPQH
NA,TRBV9,ASSKLQGAIEAF
NA,TRBV7-4,ASSLEATSGRYLEETQY
few,TRBV19,ASRGTGRLQPQH
NA,TRBV6-2/TRBV6-3,ASSYGTYEQY
NA,TRBV7-8,ASSWGGPDTQY
NA,TRBV10-3,AISAGLAGGPSYNEQF
few,TRBV20-1,SARSSGGTDTQY
few,TRBV29-1,SVARGGNIQY
few,TRBV14,ASSQDHVSTLYNEQF
NA,TRBV27,ASSLLAAYQETQY
NA,TRBV24-1,ATSDHPSGDSTDTQY
few,TRBV29-1,SALTGSDTEAF
NA,TRBV19,ASSTITGQASNSPLH
NA,TRBV12-3/TRBV12-4,ASSLFGQNTEAF
few,TRBV2,ASNDYSYEQY
few,TRBV7-9,ASSLVADTDTQY
few,TRBV27,ASSLSLGNTQY
few,TRBV7-2,ASSPALLAGGETQY
many,TRBV29-1,SVVWTSVVGEQF
NA,TRBV24-1,ATSALDRSSYNEQF
many,TRBV29-1,SANAGTGSEQY
NA,TRBV5-1,ASSLGQGLAGVNEQF
many,TRBV5-1,ASSIGLASYNEQF
NA,TRBV5-4,ASSLGMGEADTQY
many,TRBV20-1,SARDRHSSPTYEQY
NA,TRBV29-1,SVGASGGGELF
few,TRBV11-2,ASSSRTQLADTQY
NA,TRBV9,ASSVAGDGGHYGYT
once,TRBV20-1,SAGEGGPGSGANVLT
medium-sized,TRBV29-1,SVRSPGQRTGELF
many,TRBV15,ATSNSGSSIHEQY